A selection of T cell receptor beta chains follows, all from one sample in a study of cytomegalovirus exposure and HLA in healthy donors. TCRdb's table, derived via immunoSEQ multiplex PCR, lists solely in-frame clones and lacks some. The sample lists approximately 170,000 clones; around 73% were seen once. The sequenced sample consisted of PBMCs. The source of these receptors is a woman aged 18-30 years in good health and CMV-seropositive. CDR3s include the opening cysteine and the closing phenylalanine or tryptophan. Each record gives: J gene, V gene, clone size, CDR3 protein. Not all rows give a size; the values are once, few, many and, for expanded clones, a class.

>TRBJ2-5|TRBV5-6|-
CASGRGLGETQYF
>TRBJ2-1|TRBV28|-
CASSSLLAGGPGEQFF
>TRBJ2-7|TRBV4-1|-
CASSQVKSSLASEQYF
>TRBJ2-1|TRBV5-4|-
CASSSTGTNEQFF
>TRBJ2-7|TRBV13|-
CASSLRSYEQYF
>TRBJ2-1|TRBV4-1|-
CASSQEGADNEQFF
>TRBJ2-3|TRBV5-5|few
CASSFREGQGAHTQYF
>TRBJ1-3|TRBV30|few
CAWRDRGNTIYF
>TRBJ2-7|TRBV27|-
CASSSSRLVSYEQYF
>TRBJ1-2|TRBV14|-
CASSLRDTYSSGYTF
>TRBJ2-7|TRBV27|few
CASRTGGERYEQYF
>TRBJ2-3|TRBV7-3|once
CASSFRGGSTDTQYF
>TRBJ2-3|TRBV5-4|few
CASSLDPGDTQYF
>TRBJ2-6|TRBV7-9|-
CASSLYYSRAGANVLTF
>TRBJ2-5|TRBV5-1|-
CASSPRGYQETQYF
>TRBJ1-2|TRBV7-8|-
CASSLDRWGGSYGYTF
>TRBJ2-3|TRBV27|-
CASYSRGLARRSTDTQYF
>TRBJ2-6|TRBV19|-
CASSKRSGANVLTF
>TRBJ1-5|TRBV30|-
CAWSLGTEKSQPQHF
>TRBJ2-4|TRBV5-1|-
CASRDTSGGAGNIQYF
>TRBJ2-5|TRBV28|-
CASSLGVGGRETQYF
>TRBJ2-7|TRBV7-8|-
CASSSWGNKRGDYEQYF
>TRBJ1-5|TRBV19|few
CASRIFDRSNQPQHF
>TRBJ2-3|TRBV9|-
CASSVDSRGDTQYF
>TRBJ2-2|TRBV6-1|-
CASRVAGIAGELFF
>TRBJ1-2|TRBV30|-
CAWREDYGYTF
>TRBJ2-7|TRBV6-5|-
CASSFGTGSFEQYF
>TRBJ2-3|TRBV5-4|-
CASSPRGGLGGTDTQYF
>TRBJ1-2|TRBV6-5|-
CASSMTGFNYGYTF
>TRBJ1-3|TRBV4-1|-
CASSPTDSRSGNTIYF
>TRBJ1-1|TRBV4-2|-
CASSQAAAVEAFF
>TRBJ1-5|TRBV15|-
CATSRAVQGGQPQHF
>TRBJ1-1|TRBV7-9|-
CASSPMYGQGAGEAFF
>TRBJ2-3|TRBV5-5|few
CASTSRQGIDTQYF
>TRBJ1-2|TRBV5-1|-
CASSQESVLGGNYGYTF
>TRBJ2-1|TRBV18|-
CASSPDSSYNEQFF
>TRBJ1-6|TRBV19|-
CASSQTALGLSPLHF
>TRBJ1-3|TRBV6-5|once
CASSPDRPGNTIYF
>TRBJ2-3|TRBV5-1|-
CASSGLTTSTDTQYF
>TRBJ1-2|TRBV5-4|-
CASSLRDRYFNYGYTF
>TRBJ1-4|TRBV4-1|-
CASSHPVQGTATNEKLFF
>TRBJ2-2|TRBV5-1|-
CASSLTDRAPGELFF
>TRBJ2-3|TRBV18|-
CASSVPTYTQYF
>TRBJ2-7|TRBV4-3|-
CASSQDQLNYEQYF
>TRBJ2-7|TRBV5-4|few
CASSLDTSGDRYEQYF
>TRBJ2-7|TRBV27|-
CASSLTAGDFYEQYF
>TRBJ2-7|TRBV4-3|-
CASSQDRQGIDEQYF
>TRBJ2-1|TRBV2|-
CASSELGGTSYNEQFF
>TRBJ1-6|TRBV27|-
CASSFRSSYNSPLHF
>TRBJ1-5|TRBV6-1|few
CASSEGVQARPQHF
>TRBJ1-1|TRBV4-2|-
CASSLGWDTEAFF
>TRBJ2-1|TRBV28|few
CASSLGGDRAAYNEQFF
>TRBJ1-2|TRBV5-8|-
CASSRQGQYGYTF
>TRBJ2-1|TRBV9|once
CASSVVEGRGSYNEQFF